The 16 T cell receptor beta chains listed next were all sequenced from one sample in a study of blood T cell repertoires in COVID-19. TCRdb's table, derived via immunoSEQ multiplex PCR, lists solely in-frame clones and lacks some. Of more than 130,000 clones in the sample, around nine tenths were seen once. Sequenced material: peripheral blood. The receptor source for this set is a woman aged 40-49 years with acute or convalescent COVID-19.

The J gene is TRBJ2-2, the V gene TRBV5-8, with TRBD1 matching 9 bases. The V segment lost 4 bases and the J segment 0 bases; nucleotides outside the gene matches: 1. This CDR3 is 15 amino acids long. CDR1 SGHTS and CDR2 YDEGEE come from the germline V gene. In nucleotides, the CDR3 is TGTGCCAGCAGCAGACAGGGGGCGAACACCGGGGAGCTGTTTTTT. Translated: CASSRQGANTGELFF. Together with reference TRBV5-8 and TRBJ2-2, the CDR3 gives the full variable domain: EAGVTQSPTHLIKTRGQQATLRCSPISGHTSVYWYQQALGLGLQFLLWYDEGEERNRGNFPPRFSGRQFPNYSSELNVNALELEDSALYLCASSRQGANTGELFFGEGSRLTVL.

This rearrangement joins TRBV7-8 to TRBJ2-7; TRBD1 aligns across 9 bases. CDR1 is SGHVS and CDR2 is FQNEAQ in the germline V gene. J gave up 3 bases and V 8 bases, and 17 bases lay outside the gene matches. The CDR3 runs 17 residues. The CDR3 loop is CASGDPYDRGNRYEQYF. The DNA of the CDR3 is TGTGCCAGCGGCGATCCCTATGACAGGGGGAATCGCTACGAGCAGTACTTC.

For the CDR3, the DNA is TGTGCCAGCAGCCTTCGTCCGCAGGGGGCTGTGGCTTTCTTT. Protein product: CASSLRPQGAVAFF. The chain is built from TRBV11-2 and TRBJ1-1; TRBD1 aligns across 8 bases. Germline CDR1 and CDR2: SGHAT and FQNNGV. With V trimmed by 5 bases and J by 11 bases, 13 bases remained unmatched. The CDR3 contains 14 residues.

The chain's CDR3 is CAISELWGPYEKLFF. The CDR3 region has the DNA TGTGCCATCAGTGAGTTGTGGGGGCCGTATGAAAAACTGTTTTTT. This chain joins TRBV10-3 and TRBJ1-4, with a tentative D call TRBD1 (6 bases). The V and J ends lost 1 base and 6 bases respectively, with 12 bases between them. The CDR3 consists of 15 residues. Germline CDR1 ENHRY, CDR2 SYGVKD.

CDR3 protein: CAISEQGTSDTQYF. DNA of the CDR3: TGTGCCATCAGTGAACAGGGTACCTCGGATACGCAGTATTTT. The chain combines TRBV10-3 with TRBJ2-3; D may be TRBD1 (6 bases). The CDR3 is 14 amino acids. The V end lost 3 bases, the J end lost 6 bases, and 13 bases lay between the germline ends. The germline V gene has CDR1 ENHRY and CDR2 SYGVKD.

CDR3 DNA: TGTGCCACCAGTGAAGGGGGCCTGAACACCGGGGAGCTGTTTTTT. It codes for CATSEGGLNTGELFF. This chain joins TRBV24-1 and TRBJ2-2; 7 nucleotides match TRBD1. Trimming took 4 bases from V and 1 from J; bases not matched to a gene: 2. The V gene's germline CDR1 is KGHDR and CDR2 SFDVKD. The CDR3 spans 15 residues.

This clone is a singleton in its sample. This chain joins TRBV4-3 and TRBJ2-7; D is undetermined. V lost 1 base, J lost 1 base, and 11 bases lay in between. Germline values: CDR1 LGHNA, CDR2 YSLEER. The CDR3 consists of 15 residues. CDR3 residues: CASSQVVAGSYEQYF. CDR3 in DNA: TGCGCCAGCAGCCAAGTGGTGGCAGGATCCTACGAGCAGTACTTC.

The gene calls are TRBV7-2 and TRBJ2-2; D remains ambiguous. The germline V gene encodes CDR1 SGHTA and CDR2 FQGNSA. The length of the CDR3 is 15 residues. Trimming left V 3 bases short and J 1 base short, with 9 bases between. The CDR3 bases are TGTGCCAGCAGCTTTTTCGGCGGGAACACCGGGGAGCTGTTTTTT. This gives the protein CASSFFGGNTGELFF.

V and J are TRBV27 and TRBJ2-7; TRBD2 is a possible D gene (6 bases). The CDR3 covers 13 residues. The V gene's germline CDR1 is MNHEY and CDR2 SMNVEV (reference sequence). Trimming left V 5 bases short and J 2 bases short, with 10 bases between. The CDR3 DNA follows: TGTGCCAGCAGTCCCGGGACTGCCTACGAGCAGTACTTC. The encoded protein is CASSPGTAYEQYF.

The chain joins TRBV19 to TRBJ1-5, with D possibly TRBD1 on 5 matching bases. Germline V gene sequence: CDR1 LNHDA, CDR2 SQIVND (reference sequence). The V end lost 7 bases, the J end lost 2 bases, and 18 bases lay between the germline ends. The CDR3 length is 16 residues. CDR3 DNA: TGTGCCAGTAAATGGAGGGACTGGGGGGGCAATCAGCCCCAGCATTTT. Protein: CASKWRDWGGNQPQHF.

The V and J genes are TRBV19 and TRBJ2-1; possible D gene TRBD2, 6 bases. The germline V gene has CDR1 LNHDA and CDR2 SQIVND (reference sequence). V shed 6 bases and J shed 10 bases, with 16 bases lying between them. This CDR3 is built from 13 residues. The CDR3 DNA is TGTGCCAGTAGCATGAGATTAAGCGGGGAGCAGTTCTTC. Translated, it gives CASSMRLSGEQFF. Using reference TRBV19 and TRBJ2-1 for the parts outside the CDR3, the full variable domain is DGGITQSPKYLFRKEGQNVTLSCEQNLNHDAMYWYRQDPGQGLRLIYYSQIVNDFQKGDIAEGYSVSREKKESFPLTVTSAQKNPTAFYLCASSMRLSGEQFFGPGTRLTVL.

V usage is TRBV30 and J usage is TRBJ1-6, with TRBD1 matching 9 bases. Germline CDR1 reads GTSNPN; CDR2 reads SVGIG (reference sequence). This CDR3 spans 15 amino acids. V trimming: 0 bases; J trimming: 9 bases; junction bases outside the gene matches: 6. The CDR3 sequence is CAWSVLRQGGSPLHF. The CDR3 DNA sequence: TGTGCCTGGAGTGTACTTCGACAGGGGGGTTCACCCCTCCACTTT.

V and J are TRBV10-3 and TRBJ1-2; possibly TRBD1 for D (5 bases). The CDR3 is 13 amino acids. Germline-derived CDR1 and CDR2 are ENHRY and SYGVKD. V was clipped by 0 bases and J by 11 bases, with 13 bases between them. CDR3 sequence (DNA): TGTGCCATCAGTGAGTCAGCAGGGAAGGGGTACACCTTC. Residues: CAISESAGKGYTF.

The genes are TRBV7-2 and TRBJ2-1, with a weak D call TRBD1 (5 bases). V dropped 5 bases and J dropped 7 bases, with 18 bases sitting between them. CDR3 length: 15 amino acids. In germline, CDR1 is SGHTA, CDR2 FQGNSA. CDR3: CASSIREYWLNEQFF. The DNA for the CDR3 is TGTGCCAGCAGCATCAGGGAATACTGGCTGAATGAGCAGTTCTTC.

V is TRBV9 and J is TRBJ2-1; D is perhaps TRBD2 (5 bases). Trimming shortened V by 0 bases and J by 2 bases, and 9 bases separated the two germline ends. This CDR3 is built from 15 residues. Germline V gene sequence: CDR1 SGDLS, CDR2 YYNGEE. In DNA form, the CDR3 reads TGTGCCAGCAGCGTAGCGGGAACCCCCTACAATGAGCAGTTCTTC. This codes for CASSVAGTPYNEQFF.

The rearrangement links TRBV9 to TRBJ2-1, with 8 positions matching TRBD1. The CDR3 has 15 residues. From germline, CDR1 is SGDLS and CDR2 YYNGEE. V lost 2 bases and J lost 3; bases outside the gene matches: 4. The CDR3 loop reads CASSVAGGHYNEQFF. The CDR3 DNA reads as TGTGCCAGCAGCGTCGCAGGGGGCCACTACAATGAGCAGTTCTTC.